The rows below give T cell receptor beta chains drawn from one sample of a study of cytomegalovirus exposure and HLA in healthy donors. The data were produced by immunoSEQ multiplex PCR, yet TCRdb's version contains in-frame clones alone and is incomplete. The repertoire holds around 140,000 clones, with about 80% as singletons. The sample consisted of PBMCs. The receptors stem from a woman aged 55-70 years in good health and CMV-seropositive. Both conserved end residues are part of each CDR3. The D gene is left open where the match is weak. The size of a clone is reported for some rows only, either as once, few or many, or as a class for expanded clones.

clone_size	d_call	v_call	j_call	cdr3_nt	cdr3_aa
.	.	TRBV21-1	TRBJ2-1	TGTGCCAGCAGTTACAGGGGGCATGAGCAGTTCTTC	CASSYRGHEQFF
.	TRBD2	TRBV4-3	TRBJ2-3	TGCGCCAGCAGCCAAGAAGCACTAGCGGCCCGAGGCTCAGATACGCAGTATTTT	CASSQEALAARGSDTQYF
.	TRBD1	TRBV25-1	TRBJ2-7	TGTGCCAGCAGTGAATCCGGACAGGGCTCCTACGAGCAGTACTTC	CASSESGQGSYEQYF
.	.	TRBV4-3	TRBJ1-4	TGCGCCAGCAGCCAAGATGTCAACTCTAATGAAAAACTGTTTTTT	CASSQDVNSNEKLFF
.	.	TRBV7-2	TRBJ2-7	TGTGCCAGCAGCACGTATCGGGGTCTCGAGCAGTACTTC	CASSTYRGLEQYF
.	.	TRBV5-1	TRBJ2-1	TGCGCCAGCAGCTTGGCCTCAGGTTACAATGAGCAGTTCTTC	CASSLASGYNEQFF
.	.	TRBV6-1	TRBJ2-7	TGTGCCAGCATATACCGGGGTAGCTCGGGCGAGCAGTACTTC	CASIYRGSSGEQYF
few	.	TRBV2	TRBJ1-3	TGTGCCAGCAGTCGAAAGGGGGTCTCTGGAAACACCATATATTTT	CASSRKGVSGNTIYF
.	.	TRBV28	TRBJ2-7	TGTGCCACCTATGACAGCCCCTACGAGCAGTACTTC	CATYDSPYEQYF
.	.	TRBV11-2	TRBJ2-5	TGTGCCAGCAGCTCCACCCCGTTGGGGCGGTTGGGGACCCAGTACTTC	CASSSTPLGRLGTQYF
.	.	TRBV4-3	TRBJ2-1	TGCGCCAGCAGCCATCAAATTGGGGACAAAGCTTACAATGAGCAGTTCTTC	CASSHQIGDKAYNEQFF
.	TRBD2	TRBV11-3	TRBJ2-2	TGTGCCAGCAGCCCCCGACTAGCGGGAGAGGGGGACACCGGGGAGCTGTTTTTT	CASSPRLAGEGDTGELFF
.	.	TRBV27	TRBJ1-5	TGTGCCAGCAGTTTAAGTGCGGCACCCTATAGCAATCAGCCCCAGCATTTT	CASSLSAAPYSNQPQHF
.	.	TRBV9	TRBJ2-3	TGTGCCAGCAGCGTCTCCCCCGGACACGCCACAGATACGCAGTATTTT	CASSVSPGHATDTQYF
.	TRBD2	TRBV4-1	TRBJ2-3	TGCGCCAGCAGCCGCACTAGCGGCACAGATACGCAGTATTTT	CASSRTSGTDTQYF
.	.	TRBV29-1	TRBJ2-7	TGCAGCGTTTCCAGGGGACATGAAAGTTACGAGCAGTACTTC	CSVSRGHESYEQYF
.	.	TRBV30	TRBJ1-2	TGTGCCTGGAGTGTATACAGCTATGGCTACACCTTC	CAWSVYSYGYTF
.	.	TRBV28	TRBJ1-1	TGTGCCAGCAAGGAGGCGCCGAACACTGAAGCTTTCTTT	CASKEAPNTEAFF
few	.	TRBV5-5	TRBJ1-2	TGTGCCAGCAGCTTGGAACAGGGTGGCTATGGCTACACCTTC	CASSLEQGGYGYTF
few	.	TRBV18	TRBJ1-1	TGTGCCAGCTCGGCCCGGGACGCAGGGGCTGAAGCTTTCTTT	CASSARDAGAEAFF
.	TRBD2	TRBV4-3	TRBJ2-3	TGCGCCAGCAGCGAAGCGGGAGGGCCATCAGATACGCAGTATTTT	CASSEAGGPSDTQYF
once	TRBD2	TRBV18	TRBJ2-7	TGTGCCAGCTCAACCCTGGGGGGGGAGGACGACGAGCAGTACTTC	CASSTLGGEDDEQYF
.	.	TRBV7-8	TRBJ1-4	TGTGCCAGCGGTCTGGCCACAACTAATGAAAAACTGTTTTTT	CASGLATTNEKLFF
many	.	TRBV5-4	TRBJ2-3	TGTGCCAGCAGCTTGGAGGGACTCCCAGGGGATACGCAGTATTTT	CASSLEGLPGDTQYF
once	TRBD1	TRBV5-1	TRBJ1-6	TGCGCCAGCAGCCTTACCGGGACAGGGAATTCACCCCTCCACTTT	CASSLTGTGNSPLHF
.	TRBD2	TRBV5-1	TRBJ2-5	TGCGCCAGCAGAACTCAACTAGCGGGAGCGGCCGAGACCCAGTACTTC	CASRTQLAGAAETQYF
.	TRBD1	TRBV19	TRBJ1-2	TGTGCCAGTAGGATATCGGACAGGGCTAACTATGGCTACACCTTC	CASRISDRANYGYTF
.	.	TRBV7-2	TRBJ1-4	TGTGCCAGCAGGCCAAGAACCCCCGGGGAAAAACTGTTTTTT	CASRPRTPGEKLFF
.	TRBD2	TRBV7-2	TRBJ2-7	TGTGCCAGCGACGATAAGGGTAGACTAGCGGGATCTAACGAGCAGTACTTC	CASDDKGRLAGSNEQYF